Following are 18 T cell receptor beta chains from one sample sequenced in a study of T cell clones after liver transplantation. Some clones are missing from TCRdb's copy, which holds only in-frame ones; the method was immunoSEQ multiplex PCR. The sample records 70,000 or so clones, approximately 92% being singletons. Material: CD4+ T cells from blood, obtained about 25 months after liver transplant. The origin of the receptors is a human patient who received a liver transplant. Part of the T cells may come from the graft donor.

The chain has TRBV7-2 and TRBJ2-4; 11 nucleotides line up with TRBD2. Per the germline V gene, CDR1 is SGHTA and CDR2 is FQGNSA. Losses at the gene ends were 5 bases for V and 3 bases for J; bases not matched to a gene: 6. CDR3 length: 16 residues. This chain's CDR3 is CASSLTSGSDKNIQYF. CDR3 coding DNA: TGTGCCAGCAGCCTCACTAGCGGGAGTGACAAAAACATTCAGTACTTC.

The rearrangement joins TRBV6-1 to TRBJ2-3, with TRBD1 matching 10 bases. The V and J ends lost 8 bases and 3 bases, in that order; junction bases with no gene match: 5. Germline-derived CDR1 and CDR2 are MNHNS and SASEGT. The CDR3 has 14 amino acids. This CDR3 reads CASHWDRGTDTQYF. DNA of the CDR3: TGTGCCAGCCATTGGGACAGGGGTACAGATACGCAGTATTTT.

The chain joins TRBV5-1 to TRBJ2-7; 12 bases agree with TRBD2. Germline CDR1 is SGHRS and CDR2 is YFSETQ. V trimming: 3 bases; J trimming: 1 base; junction bases outside the gene matches: 5. CDR3 length: 16 amino acids. CDR3 DNA sequence: TGCGCCAGCAGCTCCCTAGCGGGAGGGCTATCCTACGAGCAGTACTTC. It encodes CASSSLAGGLSYEQYF.

This chain uses TRBV19 with TRBJ2-5, with 9 bases identical to TRBD2. The CDR3 totals 13 residues. Germline CDR1 and CDR2: LNHDA and SQIVND (reference sequence). Germline trimming cut 7 bases from V and 4 bases from J; bases unmatched to any gene: 4. The CDR3 loop reads CASKTSGSETQYF. CDR3 nucleotide sequence: TGTGCCAGTAAGACTAGCGGATCAGAGACCCAGTACTTC.

This chain joins TRBV4-1 and TRBJ2-1; TRBD2 matches 8 bases. Germline V gene sequence: CDR1 MGHRA, CDR2 YSYEKL. The CDR3 consists of 16 residues. The junction had 11 bases not matched to a gene; V was cut back by 5 bases and J by 5 bases. CDR3 sequence reads: CASSGGTRSAHNEQFF. Written as DNA, the CDR3 is TGCGCCAGCAGCGGAGGGACTAGAAGCGCCCACAATGAGCAGTTCTTC.

The rearrangement joins TRBV11-2 to TRBJ1-2; unclear D gene. V was cut by 2 bases and J by 4 bases, with 5 bases left in between. The CDR3 spans 12 residues. Germline V gene lookup returns CDR1 SGHAT and CDR2 FQNNGV. This CDR3 reads CASSLYRYGYTF. The CDR3 DNA reads TGTGCCAGCAGCTTATACCGCTATGGCTACACCTTC.

The chain couples TRBV27 to TRBJ2-1; no clear D. CDR3 length: 15 amino acids. The germline V gene has CDR1 MNHEY and CDR2 SMNVEV (reference sequence). The ends were cut back, 0 bases at V and 4 bases at J, with 10 bases in the middle. The CDR3 coding sequence is TGTGCCAGCAGTTTATCCTGGCAGAGATACAATGAGCAGTTCTTC. This translates into CASSLSWQRYNEQFF.

The chain couples TRBV6-6 to TRBJ2-1; the D is unclear. The CDR3 is 11 residues long. CDR1 is MNHNY, CDR2 SVGAGI, per germline (reference sequence). The V and J ends lost 5 bases and 8 bases respectively, with 7 bases between them. The CDR3 loop reads CASSLRDEQFF. The CDR3 DNA is TGTGCCAGCAGTCTAAGGGATGAGCAGTTCTTC.

The chain combines TRBV5-4 with TRBJ1-1; 8 nucleotides align to TRBD1. After removal of 6 bases from V and 4 bases from J, the junction contained 20 bases not matched to a gene. The CDR3 runs to 18 residues. Germline V lookup: CDR1 SGHNT, CDR2 YYREEE (reference sequence). CDR3 sequence: CASTTGGLSGGLTTEAFF. The DNA for the CDR3 is TGTGCCAGCACCACTGGGGGTTTGTCAGGGGGCTTGACCACTGAAGCTTTCTTT. Filled out from reference TRBV5-4 and TRBJ1-1, the complete variable domain reads ETGVTQSPTHLIKTRGQQVTLRCSSQSGHNTVSWYQQALGQGPQFIFQYYREEENGRGNFPPRFSGLQFPNYSSELNVNALELDDSALYLCASTTGGLSGGLTTEAFFGQGTRLTVV.

V usage is TRBV7-2 and J usage is TRBJ2-7; the match to TRBD2 covers 9 bases. The junction had 13 bases not matched to a gene; V was cut back by 5 bases and J by 5 bases. The CDR3 runs to 16 residues. The germline CDR1 and CDR2 sequences are SGHTA and FQGNSA. CDR3 DNA: TGTGCCAGCAGCAGGCGGGGGGGTTTAGAATACGACGAGCAGTACTTC. Translating gives CASSRRGGLEYDEQYF.

V is TRBV2 and J is TRBJ2-7; 8 nucleotides match TRBD1. Germline loops: CDR1 SNHLY, CDR2 FYNNEI. The CDR3 loop spans 15 amino acids. J lost 2 bases, V lost 6 bases, and 9 bases had no gene match. The CDR3 nucleotides read TGTGCCAGCAGCGAAACTCGGACAGGGCCCTACGAGCAGTACTTC. Protein: CASSETRTGPYEQYF. Supplemented by reference TRBV2 and TRBJ2-7, the full variable domain reads EPEVTQTPSHQVTQMGQEVILRCVPISNHLYFYWYRQILGQKVEFLVSFYNNEISEKSEIFDDQFSVERPDGSNFTLKIRSTKLEDSAMYFCASSETRTGPYEQYFGPGTRLTVT.

V is TRBV11-2 and J is TRBJ2-3; 13 bases align to TRBD2. Per germline, CDR1 SGHAT and CDR2 FQNNGV. Trimming cost V 4 bases and J 4 bases; bases outside gene matches: 2. The CDR3 runs to 15 residues. CDR3 in DNA: TGTGCCAGCAGCTGGACTAGCGGGAGCCCAGATACGCAGTATTTT. This gives the protein CASSWTSGSPDTQYF.

This chain uses TRBV5-1 with TRBJ2-1; TRBD2 agrees at 9 bases. The ends lost 0 bases at V and 1 base at J; junction bases unmatched: 2. Germline CDR1 reads SGHRS; CDR2 reads YFSETQ. The CDR3 spans 16 residues. The CDR3 sequence is CASSLVSGRSYNEQFF. In DNA form, the CDR3 reads TGCGCCAGCAGCTTGGTGAGCGGGAGGTCCTACAATGAGCAGTTCTTC. Combining the CDR3 with reference TRBV5-1 and TRBJ2-1 gives the whole variable domain KAGVTQTPRYLIKTRGQQVTLSCSPISGHRSVSWYQQTPGQGLQFLFEYFSETQRNKGNFPGRFSGRQFSNSRSEMNVSTLELGDSALYLCASSLVSGRSYNEQFFGPGTRLTVL.

The chain has TRBV7-2 and TRBJ1-5; D is ambiguous. CDR1 SGHTA and CDR2 FQGNSA come from the germline V gene. The V gene lost 4 bases and the J gene lost 4 bases, with 11 bases spanning the gap. The CDR3 contains 14 residues. The CDR3 protein is CASSSVRANQPQHF. CDR3 bases: TGTGCCAGCAGCTCGGTCCGGGCAAATCAGCCCCAGCATTTT.

The V gene is TRBV4-1, the J gene TRBJ1-1, with D maybe TRBD1 (6 bases). V was trimmed by 2 bases and J by 1 base, leaving 11 bases between them. The length of the CDR3 is 15 residues. Germline CDR1 MGHRA, CDR2 YSYEKL. The CDR3 sequence: CASSQHRVPNTEAFF. CDR3 in DNA: TGCGCCAGCAGCCAACACAGGGTCCCGAACACTGAAGCTTTCTTT.

The rearrangement joins TRBV28 to TRBJ2-5; TRBD2 might be the D (6 bases). CDR3 length equals 15 residues. Germline CDR1 reads MDHEN; CDR2 reads SYDVKM. Trimming stripped 7 bases from V and 5 bases from J, with 20 bases between. CDR3 region: CASNGPRGASETQYF. CDR3 sequence (DNA): TGTGCCAGCAACGGCCCGCGGGGAGCAAGCGAGACCCAGTACTTC.

The chain couples TRBV11-3 to TRBJ2-3; D gene uncertain. In germline, CDR1 is SGHNT, CDR2 YENEEA. The germline V and J ends were trimmed by 3 bases and 0 bases, with 7 bases remaining between them. CDR3 length equals 14 residues. Here the CDR3 reads CASSLSASTDTQYF. CDR3 in DNA: TGTGCCAGCAGCTTGTCAGCTAGCACAGATACGCAGTATTTT.

The gene calls are TRBV30 and TRBJ2-2; 13 nucleotides align to TRBD2. With V trimmed by 0 bases and J by 6 bases, 10 bases remained unmatched. CDR3 length: 18 amino acids. Germline values: CDR1 GTSNPN, CDR2 SVGIG (reference sequence). CDR3 bases: TGTGCCTGGAGTGTAGTACTAGCGGGAGGGCCGATCCCCGGGGAGCTGTTTTTT. It is translated as CAWSVVLAGGPIPGELFF.